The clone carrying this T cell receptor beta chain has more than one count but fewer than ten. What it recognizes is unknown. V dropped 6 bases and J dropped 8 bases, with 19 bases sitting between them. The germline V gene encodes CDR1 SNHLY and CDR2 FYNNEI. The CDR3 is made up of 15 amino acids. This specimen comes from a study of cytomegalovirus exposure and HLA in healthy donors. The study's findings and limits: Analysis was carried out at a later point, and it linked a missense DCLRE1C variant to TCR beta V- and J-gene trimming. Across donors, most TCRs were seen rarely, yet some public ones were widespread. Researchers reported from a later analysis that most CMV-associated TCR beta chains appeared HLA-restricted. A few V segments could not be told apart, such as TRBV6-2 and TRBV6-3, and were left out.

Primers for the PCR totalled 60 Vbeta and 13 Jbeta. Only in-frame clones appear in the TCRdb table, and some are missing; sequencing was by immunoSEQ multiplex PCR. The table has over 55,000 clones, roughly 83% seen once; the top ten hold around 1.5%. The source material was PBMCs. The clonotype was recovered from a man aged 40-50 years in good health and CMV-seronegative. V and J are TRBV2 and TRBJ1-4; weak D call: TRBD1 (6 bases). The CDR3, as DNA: TGTGCCAGCAGCGATCAGGGCCAGGGGTGGGAAAAACTGTTTTTT. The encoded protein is CASSDQGQGWEKLFF.